The present TCR beta chain was sequenced within a study of cytomegalovirus exposure and HLA in healthy donors. At the level of the study: The 90 to 150 validation repertoires used the same platform as the 500 to 700 first-cohort repertoires, a later analysis reported. Study-wide findings and caveats: The authors listed some 150 TCR beta chains as cytomegalovirus-associated. A classifier reportedly called cytomegalovirus status with high sensitivity and specificity. First-cohort TCR clusters tended to co-occur in the 130 or so validation repertoires, a later analysis found.

This clone occurred once. Its antigen is as yet unknown. Germline V gives CDR1 SEHNR, CDR2 FQNEAQ (reference sequence). CDR3 size: 15 residues. J was trimmed by 0 bases and V by 5 bases; bases with no gene match: 6. Generated by immunoSEQ multiplex PCR, the TCRdb table keeps only in-frame clones and is missing some. The data contain 150,000 to 200,000 clones, roughly 96% of them seen just once; the ten biggest clones take up 0.89%. The genes are TRBV7-9 and TRBJ1-2; 7 bases agree with TRBD1. Input material: PBMCs. This sequence originates from a woman between 18 and 29 years old in good health and CMV-seronegative. CDR3 bases: TGTGCCAGCAGCCATGGGACAGTAGCTAACTATGGCTACACCTTC. This encodes CASSHGTVANYGYTF.